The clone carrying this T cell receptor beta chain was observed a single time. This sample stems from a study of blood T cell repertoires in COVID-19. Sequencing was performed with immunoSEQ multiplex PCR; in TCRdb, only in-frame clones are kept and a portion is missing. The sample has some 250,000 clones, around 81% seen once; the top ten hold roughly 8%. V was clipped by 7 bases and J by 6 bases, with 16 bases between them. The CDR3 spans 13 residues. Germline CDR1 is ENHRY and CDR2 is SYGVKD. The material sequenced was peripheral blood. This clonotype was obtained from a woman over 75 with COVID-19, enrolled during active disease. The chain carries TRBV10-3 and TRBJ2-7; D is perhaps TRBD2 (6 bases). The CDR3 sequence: CAINGGELGEQYF. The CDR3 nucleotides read TGTGCCATCAACGGGGGAGAGCTGGGCGAGCAGTACTTC.